A selection of T cell receptor beta chains follows, all from one sample in a study of T cells in Graves' hyperthyroidism and ophthalmopathy. TCRdb analysed the multiplex PCR reads with MiXCR anew, one entry per CDR3 protein. The repertoire includes 400,000 or so distinct CDR3 sequences, about 14% of them detected once, and 25% to 30% sits in the top ten. What was sequenced was blood. All receptors come from a man aged 45-65 years with Graves' ophthalmopathy. CDR3s include the opening cysteine and the closing phenylalanine or tryptophan. The D gene is left open where the match is weak. Size values are once, few and many counts, or a class for expanded clones, and some rows have none.

d_call	v_call	j_call	cdr3_length	clone_size	cdr3_aa	cdr3_nt
-	TRBV6-1	TRBJ2-1	15	many	CASSESGSSYNEQFF	TGTGCCAGCAGTGAAAGTGGGAGCTCCTACAATGAGCAGTTCTTC
TRBD1	TRBV11-2	TRBJ1-2	17	many	CASNPLKSTGGSYGYTF	TGTGCCAGCAACCCTTTAAAATCGACAGGGGGAAGCTATGGCTACACCTTC
-	TRBV6-1	TRBJ2-1	15	-	CASSEALRSHDEQFF	TGTGCCAGCAGTGAAGCGCTAAGGTCCCACGATGAGCAGTTCTTC
-	TRBV30	TRBJ1-5	13	many	CAWSTGAGGPQHF	TGTGCCTGGAGTACCGGGGCAGGAGGGCCCCAGCATTTT
TRBD2	TRBV6-2/TRBV6-3	TRBJ2-1	15	many	CASSLWGSGSNEQFF	TGTGCCAGCAGCCTTTGGGGTAGCGGGAGTAATGAGCAGTTCTTC
-	TRBV11-3	TRBJ2-1	13	few	CASSPSRGNEQFF	TGTGCCAGCAGCCCCTCGAGAGGTAATGAGCAGTTCTTC
-	TRBV28	TRBJ2-7	16	-	CASSLRLGQGVGEQYF	TGTGCCAGCAGTTTACGTCTGGGGCAGGGTGTAGGCGAGCAGTACTTC
TRBD1	TRBV2	TRBJ2-5	13	few	CATRQGVQETQYF	TGTGCCACCCGACAGGGGGTACAAGAGACCCAGTACTTC
-	TRBV20-1	TRBJ2-3	13	many	CSARLEGTDTQYF	TGCAGTGCTAGGCTGGAGGGCACAGATACGCAGTATTTT
TRBD1	TRBV6-1	TRBJ1-2	15	many	CASSEARGLDYGYTF	TGTGCCAGCAGTGAAGCCAGGGGGCTCGACTATGGCTACACCTTC
-	TRBV28	TRBJ2-3	14	few	CATLRRGPTDTQYF	TGTGCCACCCTAAGGAGGGGACCCACAGATACGCAGTATTTT
-	TRBV20-1	TRBJ2-3	17	few	CSARDGGLAGNTDTQYF	TGCAGTGCTAGAGATGGGGGACTTGCGGGAAACACAGATACGCAGTATTTT
-	TRBV6-6	TRBJ2-7	14	many	CASSYGPFSYEQYF	TGTGCCAGCAGTTACGGACCCTTCTCCTACGAGCAGTACTTC
-	TRBV3-1	TRBJ2-4	15	many	CASSQGGVAKNIQYF	TGTGCCAGCAGCCAAGGCGGCGTAGCCAAAAACATTCAGTACTTC
-	TRBV4-2	TRBJ1-2	16	-	CASSQDLRGTNYGYTF	TGTGCCAGCAGCCAAGATCTGAGGGGAACTAACTATGGCTACACCTTC